Given below is one T cell receptor (beta chain) in context. Produced via immunoSEQ multiplex PCR; TCRdb's table is partial and in-frame only. Of about 72,000 clones in the sample, around 87% were seen once. This specimen comes from a study of T cell responses to AZD1222 COVID-19 vaccine. V lost 3 bases to trimming and J lost 1 base, with 3 bases between them. Germline V gene sequence: CDR1 MNHNS, CDR2 SASEGT. The CDR3 spans 12 residues. The clonotype comes from an adult in good health. The sequencing here drew on peripheral blood, taken on day 0 of AZD1222 vaccination. The V and J genes are TRBV6-1 and TRBJ1-1; D call uncertain. CDR3 bases: TGTGCCAGCAGTGATAGGAACACTGAAGCTTTCTTT. Its protein is CASSDRNTEAFF.